This record covers a single TCR beta chain. Trimming removed 4 bases at V and 8 bases at J, with 10 bases between. The CDR3 is 12 residues long. Germline assignment: CDR1 KGHDR and CDR2 SFDVKD. The source of the sample is a study of blood T cell repertoires in COVID-19. As for the study in general: Italy, Spain and the United States were the sources of the convalescent and acute COVID-19 samples.

TCRdb's table, derived via immunoSEQ multiplex PCR, lists solely in-frame clones and lacks some. The sample consists of 250,000 to 350,000 clones, approximately 83% of them appearing once. This sequence joins TRBV24-1 and TRBJ1-2; possible D gene TRBD1, 5 bases. The sequenced sample consisted of peripheral blood. The receptor was derived from a woman under 40 who had recovered from COVID-19. The CDR3 DNA follows: TGTGCCACCAGTGAGCCGGGGGACGGCTACACCTTC. Encoded protein: CATSEPGDGYTF.